What follows are 14 T cell receptor beta chains derived from one specimen sequenced in a study of immune characterization of retroperitoneal liposarcoma. TCRdb itself ran the PCR reads through MiXCR, one entry per CDR3 protein. This sample has approximately 10,000 distinct CDR3 sequences; about a quarter occur once, and the top ten carry 9.3%. Input material: tumor tissue. These receptor sequences come from a female donor with retroperitoneal liposarcoma.

This chain joins TRBV6-5 and TRBJ2-7; TRBD1 matches at 8 bases. The V gene end was trimmed by 10 bases and the J gene end by 7 bases; junction bases not matched to a gene: 18. The CDR3 is 15 amino acids. Germline CDR1 MNHEY, CDR2 SVGAGI. CDR3 in DNA: TGTGCCACAAAAAGGGGACAGGTCCCCTCGGATGAGCAGTACTTC. Translation: CATKRGQVPSDEQYF.

This rearrangement joins TRBV6-1 to TRBJ2-5; 12 nucleotides agree with TRBD2. V lost 1 base to trimming and J lost 5 bases; unmatched junction nucleotides: 8. The CDR3 consists of 17 residues. CDR1 MNHNS and CDR2 SASEGT come from the germline V gene. The CDR3 protein is CASSEELAGGTSETQYF. CDR3 nucleotides: TGTGCCAGCAGTGAAGAACTAGCGGGGGGCACAAGTGAGACCCAGTACTTC.

The rearrangement joins TRBV11-2 to TRBJ2-1; 7 nucleotides agree with TRBD1. CDR1 and CDR2 (germline): SGHAT, FQNNGV. V shed 10 bases and J 10 bases; nucleotides not matched to a gene: 19. This CDR3 spans 15 amino acids. In DNA, the CDR3 is TGTGCCACAAGCCCCGGGACAGCAAGCTCCTACGAGCAGTTCTTC. Translated, it gives CATSPGTASSYEQFF.

In this sample, this clonotype is medium-sized. The chain employs TRBV7-2 and TRBJ2-1; unclear D gene. In germline, CDR1 is SGHTA, CDR2 FQGNSA. There are 11 residues in the CDR3. With 6 bases removed from V and 13 bases from J, the gap between germline ends came to 13 bases. The CDR3 here is CASSIKETQFF. CDR3 bases: TGTGCCAGCAGTATTAAAGAGACCCAGTTCTTC.

CDR3 in DNA: TGTGCCAGCAGTATCTTTGGGTACTACGAGCAGTTCTTC. It translates to CASSIFGYYEQFF. V and J are TRBV28 and TRBJ2-3; D not certain. TRBJ2-1 matches the DNA end more closely, so the J call is doubtful. Germline loops: CDR1 MDHEN, CDR2 SYDVKM. The CDR3 extends over 13 amino acids.

This clonotype was counted at least ten times. The chain is built from TRBV6-1 and TRBJ1-1; tentatively, D is TRBD1 (6 bases). V was shortened by 4 bases and J by 0 bases, with 12 bases between the two germline ends. The germline V gene has CDR1 MNHNS and CDR2 SASEGT. This CDR3 is built from 15 residues. In DNA, the CDR3 is TGTGCCAGCAGTGGAAGGGGGGCCCTGAACACTGAAGCTTTCTTT. Translating it yields CASSGRGALNTEAFF.

The chain has TRBV4-3 and TRBJ2-2, with D unresolved. Germline-derived CDR1 and CDR2 are LGHNA and YSLEER. The CDR3 consists of 16 residues. The V end lost 0 bases, the J end lost 1 base, and 9 bases lay between the germline ends. The CDR3 nucleotides read TGCGCCAGCAGCCAAGAGGATCCCGTGAACACCGGGGAGCTGTTTTTT. The encoded protein is CASSQEDPVNTGELFF.

The chain links TRBV4-1 to TRBJ2-4; 9 bases match TRBD1. The J call may be incorrect, as the DNA end agrees better with TRBJ2-1. Germline CDR1 is MGHRA and CDR2 is YSYEKL. This CDR3 is 15 amino acids long. The chain's CDR3 is CASSHQQGAGETQFF. The CDR3, as DNA: TGCGCCAGCAGCCACCAACAGGGGGCGGGCGAGACCCAGTTCTTC.

The chain combines TRBV24-1 with TRBJ2-4, with D perhaps matching TRBD1 (6 bases). The J call may be incorrect, as the DNA end agrees better with TRBJ2-5. The CDR3 has 15 amino acids. Germline V gene sequence: CDR1 KGHDR, CDR2 SFDVKD. DNA for the CDR3: TGTGCCACCAGTGATGCCCCAGGGGCGAGGGAGACCCAGTACTTC. This sequence encodes CATSDAPGARETQYF.

This clonotype is medium-sized (0.01 to 0.1%). This chain's CDR3 is CASSHNLGGRETQYF. The DNA of the CDR3 is TGTGCCAGCAGCCATAACCTGGGGGGGCGGGAGACCCAGTACTTC. The rearrangement uses TRBV6-1 and TRBJ2-5, with D tentatively TRBD2 (7 bases). The CDR3 covers 15 residues. Germline-derived CDR1 and CDR2 are MNHNS and SASEGT. With 6 bases removed from V and 5 bases from J, the gap between germline ends came to 19 bases.

CDR3 sequence reads: CASTLSGTSVYEQFF. In DNA form, the CDR3 reads TGTGCCAGCACCCTCTCCGGGACTAGCGTCTACGAGCAGTTCTTC. The chain carries TRBV6-1 and TRBJ2-1; 10 nucleotides line up with TRBD2. Germline V gives CDR1 MNHNS, CDR2 SASEGT. The CDR3 is 15 amino acids. With 7 bases clipped from V and 10 bases from J, the junction kept 13 bases outside the gene matches.

Details on this clonotype: At one of its ends the junction is not consistent with the germline gene, which may arise from a read error. Here the CDR3 reads CAIMALAGGTNSGELFF. Written as DNA, the CDR3 is TGTGCCATCATGGCCCTAGCGGGGGGTACGAACTCCGGGGAGCTGTTTTTT. The chain couples TRBV10-3 to TRBJ2-2; 11 bases match TRBD2. The CDR3 covers 17 residues. Germline V gene lookup returns CDR1 ENHRY and CDR2 SYGVKD.

This clonotype came up a few times. This sequence joins TRBV12-3 or TRBV12-4 and TRBJ2-5; 7 bases are a match to TRBD2. The CDR3 is 15 amino acids. The ends lost 3 bases at V and 2 bases at J; junction bases unmatched: 6. CDR3 loop: CASSFALAEQETQYF. Written as DNA, the CDR3 is TGTGCCAGCAGTTTTGCCCTAGCGGAACAAGAGACCCAGTACTTC.

This clonotype showed up just a few times. The chain combines TRBV11-3 with TRBJ2-1; 10 bases agree with TRBD2. The DNA end favors TRBJ2-7, so the J call may be wrong. This CDR3 comprises 15 residues. The germline V gene encodes CDR1 SGHNT and CDR2 YENEEA. For the CDR3, the DNA is TGTGCCAGCAGTTCGACTAGCGGGCGTTACAATGAGCAGTACTTC. This sequence encodes CASSSTSGRYNEQYF.